These 30 T cell receptor beta chains were sequenced from one sample in a study of metastatic and nonmetastatic thyroid tumors (dated by TCRdb to about 2020). No patient had received any treatment before thyroid surgery. Libraries were prepared through PCR. Instrument on record: Illumina HiSeq 4000. TCRdb cleaned the public reads at Q25 with fastp, built clones with MiXCR and kept in-frame beta chains. The sample data list tens of thousands of clones, and about an eighth of these were observed just once. 7% to 10% of the sample rests with the top ten. The specimen was tumor tissue. These receptors all come from a female donor with papillary thyroid cancer or a benign thyroid nodule (not recorded which). Some clones in this sample may be carry-over from other donors' samples.

Many counts were recorded for this clone. V is TRBV27 and J is TRBJ2-2; tentative D call: TRBD1 (6 bases). Germline lookup yields CDR1 MNHEY and CDR2 SMNVEV (reference sequence). V was cut by 10 bases and J by 2 bases, with 17 bases left in between. The CDR3 runs to 15 residues. CDR3 coding DNA: TGTGCCACCAGGCCACAGGGAATCAACACCGGGGAGCTGTTTTTT. This codes for CATRPQGINTGELFF.

This clone was recorded at least ten times. The J gene is TRBJ2-1, the V gene TRBV20-1; TRBD2 matches at 9 bases. This CDR3 contains 19 residues. Germline V lookup: CDR1 DFQATT, CDR2 SNEGSKA (reference sequence). The J segment lost 0 bases and the V segment lost 3 bases, leaving 15 bases of the junction unmatched. CDR3 coding DNA: TGCAGTGCTAGTCCTTTGGGGGGCCTAGCGGGGCACTCCTACAATGAGCAGTTCTTC. Its translation is CSASPLGGLAGHSYNEQFF.

A note on this clone: This could be a read error, since a much larger clone is one nucleotide away. This chain links TRBV12-5 with TRBJ2-1; the D call may be TRBD1 or TRBD2 (5 bases each). The CDR3 contains 13 residues. The V gene's germline CDR1 is LGHNT and CDR2 FRNRAP. CDR3 coding DNA: TGTGCTACCGACCGGGGCTCCTACAATGAGCAGTCCTTC. Its protein is CATDRGSYNEQSF.

There are many counts of this clone. The chain employs TRBV27 and TRBJ2-4; the D is unclear. Germline V gene sequence: CDR1 MNHEY, CDR2 SMNVEV (reference sequence). CDR3 size: 16 residues. Trimming removed 0 bases from V and 0 bases from J, with 9 bases in between. CDR3 amino acids: CASSLSLNLAKNIQYF. CDR3 DNA sequence: TGTGCCAGCAGTTTATCTCTGAACTTAGCCAAAAACATTCAGTACTTC.

This clone was observed a handful of times. One base away lies a much larger clone, so this may be a sequencing read error. This chain links TRBV24-1 with TRBJ2-1, with 8 bases that match TRBD1. V lost 12 bases, J lost 10 bases, and 13 bases stayed unmatched. This CDR3 has 13 residues. In germline, CDR1 is KGHDR, CDR2 SFDVKD. Here the CDR3 DNA reads TGTGCCGCGGGACAGGTGGACCTCCTCGAGCAGTTCTTC. Its protein is CAAGQVDLLEQFF.

The chain carries TRBV28 and TRBJ2-1; the D is unclear. This CDR3 spans 13 amino acids. The germline V gene has CDR1 MDHEN and CDR2 SYDVKM. V lost 10 bases, J lost 1 base, and 11 bases lay in between. The CDR3 DNA follows: TGTGCCATCGGACGAGAATCCTACAATGAGCAGTTCTTC. This encodes CAIGRESYNEQFF.

This clone was seen many times. The rearrangement links TRBV20-1 to TRBJ1-5; no reliable D call. The germline V and J ends were trimmed by 3 bases and 4 bases, with 10 bases remaining between them. Germline CDR1 and CDR2: DFQATT and SNEGSKA (reference sequence). The CDR3 extends over 13 amino acids. CDR3 residues: CSASRTGNQPQHF. The DNA of the CDR3 is TGCAGTGCTAGCCGGACGGGAAATCAGCCCCAGCATTTT.

The count of this clone is one. CDR3 in amino acids: CASSVAPGTNIYEQYF. The CDR3 DNA is TGTGCCAGCAGCGTAGCCCCCGGGACTAATATCTACGAGCAGTACTTC. V usage is TRBV9 and J usage is TRBJ2-7, with 7 bases lining up with TRBD2. The CDR3 spans 16 residues. Germline V gene data show CDR1 as SGDLS and CDR2 as YYNGEE. V shed 0 bases and J 3 bases; nucleotides not matched to a gene: 9.

This clone has a handful of counts. This chain uses TRBV6-2 or TRBV6-3 with TRBJ2-1, with TRBD2 identical over 13 bases. Trimming cost V 5 bases and J 7 bases; bases outside gene matches: 5. CDR1 MNHEY and CDR2 SVGEGT come from the germline V gene. This CDR3 comprises 15 residues. The CDR3 DNA is TGTGCCAGCAGTGAGACTAGCGGGAGGAGTAATGAGCAGTTCTTC. Translated, it gives CASSETSGRSNEQFF.

This clone was counted a few times. With a much larger clone just one base away, this may be a read error. The V and J genes are TRBV24-1 and TRBJ2-3; unclear D gene. Germline assignment: CDR1 KGHDR and CDR2 SFDVKD. This CDR3 spans 11 amino acids. The DNA of the CDR3 is TGTGACACCAGCGCCCTGGATACGCAGTATTTT. Its translation: CDTSALDTQYF.

The sample holds many counts of this clone. The rearrangement links TRBV27 to TRBJ1-1, with a weak D call TRBD1 (5 bases). Trimming removed 6 bases from V and 0 bases from J, with 11 bases in between. CDR3 length: 14 amino acids. Germline V gives CDR1 MNHEY, CDR2 SMNVEV (reference sequence). The chain's CDR3 is CASSRGRMNTEAFF. CDR3 nucleotides: TGTGCCAGCAGCCGGGGACGGATGAACACTGAAGCTTTCTTT.

In its sample, this clone was seen many times. The CDR3 DNA reads as TGTGCCAGCAGCTTGTACGGGAGGGCTTACAATGAGCAGTTCTTC. Protein sequence: CASSLYGRAYNEQFF. V and J are TRBV7-2 and TRBJ2-1; 8 nucleotides align to TRBD2. V shed 3 bases, J shed 4 bases, and the junction held 5 bases outside the gene matches. CDR3 size: 15 residues. Germline V gives CDR1 SGHTA, CDR2 FQGNSA.

Ten or more counts support this clone. This sequence joins TRBV15 and TRBJ2-2, with TRBD2 matching 10 bases. The CDR3 length is 17 residues. Germline assignment: CDR1 LNHNV and CDR2 YYDKDF (reference sequence). Losses at the gene ends were 1 base for V and 0 bases for J; bases not matched to a gene: 2. The CDR3 region is CATSRGLAGANTGELFF. The CDR3 region has the DNA TGTGCCACCAGCAGAGGCCTAGCGGGAGCGAACACCGGGGAGCTGTTTTTT.

This clone was seen many times. The chain joins TRBV2 to TRBJ1-3; no clear D. From germline, CDR1 is SNHLY and CDR2 FYNNEI. V lost 7 bases to trimming and J lost 2 bases, with 6 bases between them. This CDR3 contains 12 residues. The CDR3 spells CASTAAGNTIYF. In DNA, the CDR3 is TGTGCCAGCACTGCAGCTGGAAACACCATATATTTT.

This clone came up a few times. The V call is TRBV9, the J call TRBJ2-7; D is perhaps TRBD1 (5 bases). Deletions cut 6 bases from V and 5 bases from J, with 9 bases between. Germline CDR1 reads SGDLS; CDR2 reads YYNGEE. This CDR3 comprises 11 residues. In nucleotides, the CDR3 is TGTGCCAGCACCCAGGGAAACGAGCAGTACTTC. It is translated as CASTQGNEQYF.

Points on this clone: A much larger clone is a single base away; this may be a read error. This chain links TRBV29-1 with TRBJ1-2, with D possibly being TRBD1 (6 bases). From germline, CDR1 is SQVTM and CDR2 ANQGSEA. The CDR3 contains 16 residues. The CDR3 DNA sequence: TGCAGCGTTGAATTGCTGGGGGACCAGGGGTCCTATGTCTACACCTTC. Amino acid sequence: CSVELLGDQGSYVYTF.

This clone was counted at least ten times. The chain employs TRBV6-1 and TRBJ2-7, with TRBD1 identical over 11 bases. After removal of 5 bases from V and 2 bases from J, the junction contained 11 bases not matched to a gene. The germline V gene encodes CDR1 MNHNS and CDR2 SASEGT. The CDR3 is 17 residues long. This CDR3 reads CASSFRPPGQGAYEQYF. The CDR3, as DNA: TGTGCCAGCAGTTTTCGACCACCGGGACAGGGGGCCTACGAGCAGTACTTC.

This clone was counted many times. CDR3 amino acids: CASSQGNQGYTF. The DNA of the CDR3 is TGTGCCAGCAGCCAAGGAAACCAAGGCTACACCTTC. V and J are TRBV3-1 and TRBJ1-2; D uncertain. Trimming shortened V by 1 base and J by 8 bases, and 8 bases separated the two germline ends. The CDR3 runs to 12 residues. CDR1 is LGHDT and CDR2 is YNNKEL in the germline V gene (reference sequence).

This clone was detected ten times or more. J is TRBJ2-6 and V is TRBV12-3 or TRBV12-4; D possibly corresponds to TRBD1 (5 bases). The V end was cut by 11 bases, the J end by 2 bases, with 13 bases between. This CDR3 is built from 14 residues. Written as DNA, the CDR3 is TGTGCCTCACAGGCTGGGGCTGGGGCCAACGTCCTGACTTTC. Translation gives CASQAGAGANVLTF.

Ten or more counts support this clone. The chain links TRBV19 to TRBJ2-7, with D possibly TRBD2 on 6 matching bases. The V gene lost 5 bases and the J gene lost 2 bases, with 16 bases spanning the gap. This CDR3 contains 15 residues. Germline V CDR1 and CDR2: LNHDA, SQIVND (reference sequence). For the CDR3, the DNA is TGTGCCAGTAGTCCCCGCGGAGGGAGCCCCTACGAGCAGTACTTC. Translation gives CASSPRGGSPYEQYF.

As for this clone: Just one base apart from a much larger clone, this may be a read error. Other DNA sequences from this sample encode an identical CDR3 as well. The chain has TRBV10-3 and TRBJ1-1; D uncertain. From germline, CDR1 is ENHRY and CDR2 SYGVKD. Trimming shortened V by 11 bases and J by 2 bases, and 9 bases separated the two germline ends. The CDR3 spans 11 residues. The CDR3 DNA follows: TGTGCCGCCGCATCTAACACTGAAGCTTTCTTT. The encoded protein is CAAASNTEAFF.

This clone was found many times. This sequence joins TRBV6-1 and TRBJ2-4; possibly TRBD1 or TRBD2 for D (5 bases each). CDR3 length equals 15 residues. Germline CDR1 reads MNHNS; CDR2 reads SASEGT. Trimming pared 5 bases from V and 9 bases from J, leaving 20 bases between. This chain's CDR3 is CASSSGRGLLGIQYF. The CDR3 DNA follows: TGTGCCAGCAGTTCGGGCCGGGGCCTACTAGGCATTCAGTACTTC.

This clone occurred many times. V is TRBV11-3 and J is TRBJ2-1; either TRBD1 or TRBD2 may fit D (5 bases each). The V gene lost 4 bases and the J gene lost 6 bases, with 10 bases spanning the gap. The CDR3 spans 13 residues. Germline CDR1 is SGHNT and CDR2 is YENEEA. The CDR3: CASSWDVGNEQFF. CDR3 DNA: TGTGCCAGCAGCTGGGACGTCGGCAATGAGCAGTTCTTC. The full variable domain, with the rest looked up from reference TRBV11-3 and TRBJ2-1, is EAGVVQSPRYKIIEKKQPVAFWCNPISGHNTLYWYLQNLGQGPELLIRYENEEAVDDSQLPKDRFSAERLKGVDSTLKIQPAELGDSAVYLCASSWDVGNEQFFGPGTRLTVL.

As for this clone: The same CDR3 arises from other DNA sequences in this sample as well. The J gene is TRBJ2-3, the V gene TRBV29-1; D is undetermined. From germline, CDR1 is SQVTM and CDR2 ANQGSEA. Trimming shortened V by 4 bases and J by 1 base, and 6 bases separated the two germline ends. The CDR3 runs 12 residues. The CDR3 reads CSVGGGTDTQYF. DNA for the CDR3: TGCAGCGTTGGGGGTGGCACAGATACGCAGTATTTT.

Notes on this clone: A clone one base away is much larger, so this may be a read error. The gene calls are TRBV7-7 and TRBJ2-5; 7 bases are shared with TRBD2. The CDR3 loop spans 15 amino acids. Germline lookup yields CDR1 SSHAT and CDR2 FNYEAQ (reference sequence). This chain's CDR3 is CASSLKAGSRETQYF. Written as DNA, the CDR3 is TGTGCTAGCAGCTTAAAAGCGGGAAGCCGCGAGACCCAGTACTTC.

This clone has a count of ten or more. V is TRBV4-2 and J is TRBJ2-7; D call uncertain. Germline V gene data show CDR1 as LGHNA and CDR2 as YNFKEQ. The CDR3 is 13 amino acids. Trimming left V 1 base short and J 0 bases short, with 4 bases between. In DNA form, the CDR3 reads TGTGCCAGCAGCCAAGGGGACTCCTACGAGCAGTACTTC. It codes for CASSQGDSYEQYF.

Many counts were recorded for this clone. Other DNA sequences in this sample translate to the same CDR3. The V call is TRBV30, the J call TRBJ2-7; TRBD2 agrees at 8 bases. This CDR3 is built from 15 residues. V gave up 0 bases and J gave up 7 bases; unmatched junction bases: 11. Germline CDR1 and CDR2: GTSNPN and SVGIG (reference sequence). The CDR3 sequence: CAWSVTAQGTREQYF. CDR3 DNA: TGTGCCTGGAGTGTCACAGCACAAGGGACTAGGGAGCAGTACTTC.

This clone came up many times. Other DNA variants within this sample encode the same CDR3. The CDR3 reads CATRRGSNNEQFF. The CDR3 DNA is TGTGCCACCAGACGGGGGAGCAACAATGAGCAGTTCTTC. The gene calls are TRBV15 and TRBJ2-1; TRBD2 is a possible D gene (6 bases). The V end was cut by 6 bases, the J end by 5 bases, with 11 bases between. The CDR3 is 13 amino acids. Germline V gives CDR1 LNHNV, CDR2 YYDKDF (reference sequence). Together with reference TRBV15 and TRBJ2-1, the CDR3 gives the full variable domain: DAMVIQNPRYQVTQFGKPVTLSCSQTLNHNVMYWYQQKSSQAPKLLFHYYDKDFNNEADTPDNFQSRRPNTSFCFLDIRSPGLGDTAMYLCATRRGSNNEQFFGPGTRLTVL.

This clone was picked up many times. The chain couples TRBV30 to TRBJ2-1; 8 bases fit TRBD2. The CDR3 loop spans 15 amino acids. The germline CDR1 and CDR2 sequences are GTSNPN and SVGIG (reference sequence). V lost 5 bases to trimming and J lost 3 bases; unmatched junction nucleotides: 9. The CDR3 nucleotides are TGTGCCTGGCGCCCTACTAGCGGCTACTACAATGAGCAGTTCTTC. Its protein is CAWRPTSGYYNEQFF.

This clone was detected ten times or more. V is TRBV11-1 and J is TRBJ1-3; unclear D gene. The CDR3 spans 17 residues. V shed 4 bases and J shed 2 bases, with 18 bases lying between them. Looked up from germline, CDR1 is SGHAT and CDR2 is FQDESV (reference sequence). CDR3 sequence reads: CASSSSGPSPTGNTIYF. In nucleotides, the CDR3 is TGTGCCAGCAGCTCTTCAGGCCCCAGCCCGACTGGAAACACCATATATTTT. Full variable domain (rest looked up from reference TRBV11-1 and TRBJ1-3): EAEVAQSPRYKITEKSQAVAFWCDPISGHATLYWYRQILGQGPELLVQFQDESVVDDSQLPKDRFSAERLKGVDSTLKIQPAELGDSAMYLCASSSSGPSPTGNTIYFGEGSWLTVV.